The TCR beta chain under discussion was sequenced for a study of blood T cell repertoires in COVID-19. At the level of the study: Samples representing acute and convalescent COVID-19 were sourced from the United States, Italy and Spain.

Seattle's cohort entered during active infection and was followed longitudinally. The CDR3 contains 16 residues. Trimming at V came to 6 bases and at J to 5 bases, leaving 10 bases not matched to a gene. Germline V gene data show CDR1 as MNHEY and CDR2 as SVGEGT. The authors' processing: Amplification with reference gene primers provided the estimates of nucleated cell counts. TCRdb's copy holds only in-frame clones and misses some; the assay was immunoSEQ multiplex PCR. V, J and clone size were drawn from that table, and D and trimming were deduced from the DNA. The top ten hold approximately 4.1% of the sample, which has 360,000 or so clones, approximately 89% seen once.

The clonotype originates from a woman in her sixties with COVID-19, enrolled during active disease. The sample was peripheral blood. The chain joins TRBV6-2 or TRBV6-3 to TRBJ2-2, with TRBD1 matching over 9 bases. The CDR3 region has the DNA TGTGCCAGCAGCAACCCGGGACAGGGAAGAACCGGGGAGCTGTTTTTT. Translating gives CASSNPGQGRTGELFF.